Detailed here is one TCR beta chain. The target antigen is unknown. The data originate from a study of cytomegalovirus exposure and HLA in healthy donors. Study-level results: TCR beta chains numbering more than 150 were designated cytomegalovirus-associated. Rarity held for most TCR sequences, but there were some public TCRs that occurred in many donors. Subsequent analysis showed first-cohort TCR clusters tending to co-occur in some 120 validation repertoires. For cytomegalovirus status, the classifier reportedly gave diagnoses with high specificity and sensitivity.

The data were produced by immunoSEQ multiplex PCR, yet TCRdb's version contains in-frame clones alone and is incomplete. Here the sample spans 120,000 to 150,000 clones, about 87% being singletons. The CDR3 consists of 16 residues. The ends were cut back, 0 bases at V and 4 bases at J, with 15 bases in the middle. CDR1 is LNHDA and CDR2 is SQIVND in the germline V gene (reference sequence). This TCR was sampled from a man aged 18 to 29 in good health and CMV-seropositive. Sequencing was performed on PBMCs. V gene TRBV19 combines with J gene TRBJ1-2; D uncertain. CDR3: CASSIDRTPSGYGYTF. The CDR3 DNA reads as TGTGCCAGTAGTATAGATCGTACTCCAAGCGGCTATGGCTACACCTTC.